The rows below give T cell receptor beta chains drawn from one sample of a study of control samples from healthy donors and cancer patients. This table comes from immunoSEQ multiplex PCR, and its TCRdb copy is limited to in-frame clones, with some not included. The sample lists about 110,000 clones; approximately 88% were seen once. The sequenced sample consisted of PBMCs. The receptor set was obtained from a woman aged 55-69 years with lung cancer. Both conserved end residues are part of each CDR3. Fields, in order: D gene, V gene, J gene, clone size, CDR3 length, CDR3 protein, CDR3 DNA. A D gene is named only where the DNA matches it firmly. Clone sizes are given selectively: once, few, many, or a class where the clone is expanded.

>.|TRBV6-5|TRBJ1-1|.|16
CASSYSSRGKGTEAFF
TGTGCCAGCAGTTACTCGAGTCGGGGGAAAGGTACTGAAGCTTTCTTT
>.|TRBV9|TRBJ2-2|.|14
CASSTQPGNGELFF
TGTGCCAGCAGTACCCAACCCGGGAACGGGGAGCTGTTTTTT
>.|TRBV7-2|TRBJ2-2|.|15
CASSLAGGGTGELFF
TGTGCCAGCAGCTTAGCGGGGGGCGGCACCGGGGAGCTGTTTTTT
>.|TRBV10-3|TRBJ2-1|.|13
CAISDRLDNEQFF
TGTGCCATCAGTGATAGACTGGACAATGAGCAGTTCTTC
>TRBD2|TRBV9|TRBJ2-1|.|17
CASSVGIATSGGNEQFF
TGTGCCAGCAGCGTAGGAATAGCGACTAGCGGGGGCAATGAGCAGTTCTTC
>.|TRBV28|TRBJ1-4|.|14
CASRRDSWDEKLFF
TGTGCCAGCAGAAGGGACTCCTGGGATGAAAAACTGTTTTTT
>.|TRBV6-2/TRBV6-3|TRBJ2-3|.|11
CASSSTDTQYF
TGTGCCAGCAGTAGCACAGATACGCAGTATTTT
>.|TRBV7-2|TRBJ2-1|.|14
CASSLVNRHNEQFF
TGTGCCAGCAGCTTAGTGAACAGGCACAATGAGCAGTTCTTC
>TRBD1|TRBV30|TRBJ1-1|.|14
CACDRGRGYTEAFF
TGTGCCTGTGACAGGGGGCGCGGGTACACTGAAGCTTTCTTT
>.|TRBV27|TRBJ1-5|.|13
CASSFSSDQPQHF
TGTGCCAGCAGTTTTTCGAGCGACCAGCCCCAGCATTTT
>.|TRBV7-2|TRBJ1-4|.|13
CASSLDSNEKLFF
TGTGCCAGCAGCTTAGACAGTAATGAAAAACTGTTTTTT
>.|TRBV24-1|TRBJ1-5|few|15
CATSEAAGKDQPQHF
TGTGCCACCAGTGAGGCGGCAGGCAAAGATCAGCCCCAGCATTTT
>TRBD1|TRBV12-5|TRBJ1-2|.|17
CASGLAEWDRDGYGYTF
TGTGCTAGTGGTTTGGCGGAATGGGACAGGGATGGCTATGGCTACACCTTC
>.|TRBV7-9|TRBJ1-1|.|14
CASSSSGDGTEAFF
TGTGCCAGCAGCTCCTCAGGCGATGGCACTGAAGCTTTCTTT
>.|TRBV29-1|TRBJ1-3|.|15
CSVELGGSSGNTIYF
TGCAGCGTTGAACTGGGGGGCTCCTCTGGAAACACCATATATTTT
>TRBD2|TRBV7-2|TRBJ2-5|few|15
CASSPALAGRKTQYF
TGTGCCAGCAGCCCCGCCCTAGCGGGGAGGAAGACCCAGTACTTC
>TRBD1|TRBV6-1|TRBJ2-2|.|16
CASSADRGMWTGELFF
TGTGCCAGCAGTGCCGACAGGGGTATGTGGACCGGGGAGCTGTTTTTT
>.|TRBV24-1|TRBJ1-5|.|19
CATSDLNRDQALCNQPQHF
TGTGCCACCAGTGATTTGAACAGGGATCAAGCCTTATGCAATCAGCCCCAGCATTTT
>TRBD2|TRBV24-1|TRBJ2-1|.|15
CATSDLTSGSNEQFF
TGTGCCACCAGTGATCTAACTAGCGGAAGCAATGAGCAGTTCTTC
>.|TRBV5-1|TRBJ1-2|.|14
CASSPVEVKNGYTF
TGCGCCAGCAGCCCGGTGGAGGTAAAGAATGGCTACACCTTC
>.|TRBV10-3|TRBJ2-6|.|15
CAISRGSSGANVLTF
TGTGCCATCAGTAGAGGGAGCTCTGGGGCCAACGTCCTGACTTTC
>TRBD1|TRBV5-4|TRBJ1-1|.|13
CASSWTGSFEAFF
TGTGCCAGCAGCTGGACAGGTAGCTTCGAAGCTTTCTTT
>.|TRBV18|TRBJ1-4|.|14
CASSPARANEKLFF
TGTGCCAGCTCACCGGCCAGAGCTAATGAAAAACTGTTTTTT
>.|TRBV29-1|TRBJ2-3|once|14
CSLYRTLSTDTQYF
TGCAGCTTATACAGGACACTTAGCACAGATACGCAGTATTTT
>.|TRBV27|TRBJ2-1|.|12
CASRTSYNEQFF
TGTGCCAGCAGAACCTCCTACAATGAGCAGTTCTTC
>TRBD1|TRBV7-3|TRBJ1-1|once|13
CASSLGDSYEAFF
TGTGCCAGCAGCTTAGGGGACAGCTATGAAGCTTTCTTT
>.|TRBV7-3|TRBJ1-1|.|13
CASSQTVNTEAFF
TGTGCCAGCAGCCAGACCGTGAACACTGAAGCTTTCTTT
>.|TRBV5-5|TRBJ2-4|.|15
CASSWVQTGENIQYF
TGTGCCAGCAGCTGGGTACAGACAGGAGAAAACATTCAGTACTTC
>.|TRBV10-3|TRBJ1-5|.|14
CAISDTGQDQPQHF
TGTGCCATCAGTGACACAGGGCAGGATCAGCCCCAGCATTTT
>TRBD1|TRBV12-3/TRBV12-4|TRBJ1-3|.|13
CASSRTGEDTIYF
TGTGCCAGCAGCCGGACAGGGGAGGACACCATATATTTT
>TRBD1|TRBV30|TRBJ2-7|once|13
CASSPGTGYEQYF
TGTGCCTCTAGTCCCGGGACAGGGTACGAGCAGTACTTC
>TRBD1|TRBV19|TRBJ1-4|.|15
CASSRTGLTNEKLFF
TGTGCCAGTAGTCGGACAGGGCTAACTAATGAAAAACTGTTTTTT
>TRBD1|TRBV5-1|TRBJ1-4|.|14
CASSLLQGDEKLFF
TGCGCCAGCAGCTTGTTGCAGGGGGATGAAAAACTGTTTTTT
>.|TRBV5-1|TRBJ1-4|.|16
CASSLAGGVASEKLFF
TGCGCCAGCAGCTTGGCCGGGGGGGTGGCGAGTGAAAAACTGTTTTTT
>.|TRBV7-9|TRBJ1-1|.|13
CASSLEPRGEAFF
TGTGCCAGCAGCTTAGAGCCCCGGGGTGAAGCTTTCTTT
>.|TRBV12-3/TRBV12-4|TRBJ1-2|.|13
CASSSYRVNGYTF
TGTGCCAGCAGTTCTTACAGGGTCAATGGCTACACCTTC
>TRBD2|TRBV5-1|TRBJ2-5|.|16
CASSLSAGGAGKTQYF
TGCGCCAGCAGCTTATCGGCCGGGGGGGCCGGGAAGACCCAGTACTTC
>.|TRBV6-5|TRBJ2-2|.|14
CASSYSFDTGELFF
TGTGCCAGCAGTTACTCCTTCGACACCGGGGAGCTGTTTTTT
>.|TRBV19|TRBJ2-7|.|12
CASSYYGYEQYF
TGTGCCAGTAGTTACTACGGGTACGAGCAGTACTTC
>.|TRBV10-1|TRBJ2-1|.|17
CASRGPESARSYNEQFF
TGCGCCAGCAGGGGTCCGGAAAGCGCAAGGTCCTACAATGAGCAGTTCTTC